The 16 T cell receptor beta chains below all came from one sample that was sequenced in a study of blood T cell repertoires in COVID-19. Assay used: immunoSEQ multiplex PCR; TCRdb lists only in-frame clones, some missing. The sample has about 14,000 clones; about nine tenths are singletons. The sample comprised peripheral blood. Receptors were obtained from a human donor in a cohort sampled during active COVID-19.

The gene calls are TRBV9 and TRBJ2-3, with unresolved D. The germline V and J ends were trimmed by 4 bases and 4 bases, with 13 bases remaining between them. CDR1 and CDR2 from the germline V gene are SGDLS and YYNGEE. The CDR3 has 14 amino acids. CDR3 protein: CASSFHLVADTQYF. CDR3 in DNA: TGTGCCAGCAGCTTTCATCTAGTCGCAGATACGCAGTATTTT.

This clone was observed a few times. CDR3: CASGLGVLGPREQYF. CDR3 coding DNA: TGTGCTAGTGGTTTAGGGGTATTGGGGCCTAGGGAGCAGTACTTC. V gene TRBV12-5 combines with J gene TRBJ2-7, with D possibly TRBD1 on 5 matching bases. Germline V gene lookup returns CDR1 LGHNT and CDR2 FRNRAP. This CDR3 region has 15 residues. Trimming took off 3 bases at V and 7 bases at J, with 19 bases between the two ends.

The chain joins TRBV7-2 to TRBJ2-1; 11 bases map to TRBD2. Germline lookup yields CDR1 SGHTA and CDR2 FQGNSA. With 2 bases clipped from V and 5 bases from J, the junction kept 2 bases outside the gene matches. This CDR3 contains 15 residues. The CDR3 coding sequence is TGTGCCAGCAGCTTAACTAGCGGGAGCCACAATGAGCAGTTCTTC. The encoded protein is CASSLTSGSHNEQFF.

The chain couples TRBV7-9 to TRBJ2-2; TRBD2 matches at 9 bases. V dropped 3 bases and J dropped 2; count of bases not matched to a gene: 4. This CDR3 comprises 16 residues. Germline values: CDR1 SEHNR, CDR2 FQNEAQ (reference sequence). This CDR3 is CASSFTSGPNTGELFF. As DNA, the CDR3 is TGTGCCAGCAGCTTCACTAGCGGGCCTAACACCGGGGAGCTGTTTTTT.

V is TRBV14 and J is TRBJ2-5; D unresolved. Germline V gene lookup returns CDR1 SGHDN and CDR2 FVKESK. The V end lost 0 bases, the J end lost 5 bases, and 7 bases lay between the germline ends. This CDR3 has 13 residues. For the CDR3, the DNA is TGTGCCAGCAGCCAAGATAGGCGGGAGACCCAGTACTTC. Translation gives CASSQDRRETQYF.

The DNA for the CDR3 is TGTGCCAGCAGCCCATCGGGACTAGCGGGGGATACGCAGTATTTT. This sequence encodes CASSPSGLAGDTQYF. The chain uses TRBV7-9 and TRBJ2-3; TRBD2 matches at 13 bases. With V trimmed by 5 bases and J by 6 bases, 5 bases remained unmatched. The germline gives CDR1 SEHNR, CDR2 FQNEAQ (reference sequence). CDR3 length: 15 residues.

This clone occurred once. The chain is built from TRBV11-2 and TRBJ2-7; 11 bases fit TRBD2. This CDR3 region has 16 residues. The J segment lost 4 bases and the V segment lost 2 bases, leaving 7 bases of the junction unmatched. Per germline, CDR1 SGHAT and CDR2 FQNNGV. The CDR3: CASSLISGRARYEQYF. DNA of the CDR3: TGTGCCAGCAGCTTAATTAGCGGGAGGGCCAGGTACGAGCAGTACTTC.

This clone was seen a single time. The rearrangement joins TRBV27 to TRBJ2-7; 10 nucleotides line up with TRBD2. Per the germline V gene, CDR1 is MNHEY and CDR2 is SMNVEV (reference sequence). J was trimmed by 4 bases and V by 5 bases; bases with no gene match: 5. The CDR3 has 14 amino acids. The CDR3 sequence: CASSKLAGRYEQYF. CDR3 in DNA: TGTGCCAGCAGTAAACTAGCGGGAAGGTACGAGCAGTACTTC.

This clone was seen a single time. This chain joins TRBV5-4 and TRBJ2-1; TRBD2 matches at 10 bases. CDR1 is SGHNT, CDR2 YYREEE, per germline (reference sequence). CDR3 length: 15 residues. The V gene end was trimmed by 0 bases and the J gene end by 6 bases; junction bases not matched to a gene: 3. CDR3 DNA: TGTGCCAGCAGCTTGGCTAGCGGGAGCTCCAATGAGCAGTTCTTC. This translates into CASSLASGSSNEQFF.

The V call is TRBV4-3, the J call TRBJ2-1; 7 nucleotides match TRBD2. The CDR3 has 15 amino acids. The ends lost 4 bases at V and 10 bases at J; junction bases unmatched: 13. Germline CDR1 and CDR2: LGHNA and YSLEER. The CDR3 here is CASSPSRLAIGEQFF. CDR3 nucleotides: TGCGCCAGCAGCCCCTCTAGACTAGCTATAGGCGAGCAGTTCTTC.

The gene calls are TRBV27 and TRBJ2-7; 10 bases align to TRBD2. Trimming at V came to 8 bases and at J to 4 bases, leaving 5 bases not matched to a gene. CDR3 length: 13 residues. The germline V gene encodes CDR1 MNHEY and CDR2 SMNVEV (reference sequence). CDR3 nucleotides: TGTGCCAGCTATTCACTAGCGGGATACGAGCAGTACTTC. Its translation: CASYSLAGYEQYF.

V usage is TRBV19 and J usage is TRBJ2-4; weak D call: TRBD1 (6 bases). CDR3 length: 13 residues. Germline CDR1 LNHDA, CDR2 SQIVND (reference sequence). V was shortened by 5 bases and J by 2 bases, with 7 bases between the two germline ends. Here the CDR3 reads CASSQGSKNIQYF. The CDR3 DNA reads as TGTGCCAGTAGTCAGGGGTCCAAAAACATTCAGTACTTC.

The chain combines TRBV7-9 with TRBJ2-3; TRBD2 agrees at 8 bases. CDR1 is SEHNR, CDR2 FQNEAQ, per germline (reference sequence). This CDR3 comprises 15 residues. J was trimmed by 4 bases and V by 4 bases; bases with no gene match: 7. CDR3 loop: CASSSSGSHADTQYF. DNA of the CDR3: TGTGCCAGCAGCTCCAGCGGGAGTCACGCAGATACGCAGTATTTT.

This clone was recorded only once. The rearrangement uses TRBV24-1 and TRBJ1-4; the match to TRBD1 covers 7 bases. Germline V lookup: CDR1 KGHDR, CDR2 SFDVKD. After removal of 6 bases from V and 7 bases from J, the junction contained 7 bases not matched to a gene. This CDR3 contains 14 residues. As DNA, the CDR3 is TGTGCCACCAGTCACCAGGGGGAAGGTGAAAAACTGTTTTTT. The encoded protein is CATSHQGEGEKLFF.

The V call is TRBV28, the J call TRBJ2-3; 11 nucleotides align to TRBD2. Germline V lookup: CDR1 MDHEN, CDR2 SYDVKM. V gave up 3 bases and J gave up 3 bases; unmatched junction bases: 8. CDR3 length equals 17 residues. CDR3 nucleotides: TGTGCCAGCAGTTTGGGCGCGGGACTAGCGGCTACAGATACGCAGTATTTT. Translating it yields CASSLGAGLAATDTQYF.

CDR3 amino acids: CASSFGGGEFTDTQYF. The CDR3 bases are TGTGCCAGCAGCTTTGGCGGGGGCGAGTTTACAGATACGCAGTATTTT. The chain carries TRBV7-2 and TRBJ2-3; tentative D call: TRBD2 (7 bases). Germline values: CDR1 SGHTA, CDR2 FQGNSA. Trimming shortened V by 3 bases and J by 3 bases, and 16 bases separated the two germline ends. The CDR3 length is 16 residues. The variable domain in full, with the rest retrieved from reference TRBV7-2 and TRBJ2-3, is GAGVSQSPSNKVTEKGKDVELRCDPISGHTALYWYRQSLGQGLEFLIYFQGNSAPDKSGLPSDRFSAERTGGSVSTLTIQRTQQEDSAVYLCASSFGGGEFTDTQYFGPGTRLTVL.